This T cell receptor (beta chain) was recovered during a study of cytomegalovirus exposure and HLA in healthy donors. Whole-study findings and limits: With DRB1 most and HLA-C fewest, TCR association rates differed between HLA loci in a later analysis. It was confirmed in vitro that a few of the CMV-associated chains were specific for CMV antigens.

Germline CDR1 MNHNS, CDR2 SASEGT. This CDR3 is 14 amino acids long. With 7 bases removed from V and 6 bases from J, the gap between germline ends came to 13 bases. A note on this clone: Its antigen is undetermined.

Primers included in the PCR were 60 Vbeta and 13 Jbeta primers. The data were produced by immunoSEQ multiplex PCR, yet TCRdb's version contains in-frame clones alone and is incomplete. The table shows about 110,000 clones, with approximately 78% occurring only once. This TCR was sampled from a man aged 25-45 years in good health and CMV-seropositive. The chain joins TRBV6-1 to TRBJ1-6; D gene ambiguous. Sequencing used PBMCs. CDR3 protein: CASNTGRVNSPLHF. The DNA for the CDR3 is TGTGCCAGCAATACCGGGAGGGTTAATTCACCCCTCCACTTT.